The clone carrying this T cell receptor beta chain was seen a handful of times. No antigen is known for it. The isolated RNA, all of it, was reverse transcribed, so expressed TCRB transcripts were what got sequenced. Measured with immunoSEQ multiplex PCR; TCRdb has only the in-frame clones, and not every one. This table holds about 210,000 clones, roughly 10% found once. This sample was taken from a study of beta chain features in type 1 diabetes. Across the study: The samples had roughly 100,000,000 sorted cells examined in all.

Whole-study results and caveats: PCR might show a preference for shorter templates, equally across patients and controls. Sequencing used cDNA, and cells with high TCR expression could therefore be over-represented.

Germline V gene lookup returns CDR1 SGHVS and CDR2 FNYEAQ. J lost 3 bases, V lost 2 bases, and 2 bases had no gene match. The CDR3 sequence is 15 residues long. CD4+ naive, central memory, regulatory and stem cell-like memory subsets were isolated by sorting on CD45RO/CCR7/CD25/CD127/CD95/CD27. This TCR was sampled from a man aged 18 to 30 in good health. Specimen: central memory CD4+ T cells from blood. The chain couples TRBV7-6 to TRBJ2-2; 8 bases map to TRBD2. CDR3 sequence: CASSLLAGHTGELFF. CDR3 DNA: TGTGCCAGCAGCTTATTAGCGGGGCACACCGGGGAGCTGTTTTTT.